The T cell receptor (beta chain) under discussion was sequenced for a study of identifying expanded T cells in peripheral blood. The germline V gene encodes CDR1 SGDLS and CDR2 YYNGEE. The CDR3 spans 14 residues. Trimming shortened V by 8 bases and J by 5 bases, and 19 bases separated the two germline ends. This clone was detected a few times. This table comes from immunoSEQ multiplex PCR, and its TCRdb copy is limited to in-frame clones, with some not included. Here the sample spans 51,000 or so clones, less than 85% being singletons. This clonotype was obtained from a person aged 18 to 69 in good health. Sequenced input: blood. The J gene is TRBJ1-1, the V gene TRBV9, with TRBD1 as a possible D gene (5 bases). CDR3 in DNA: TGTGCCAGTGTCCCGGTTGTGGGGGGAACTGAAGCTTTCTTT. Translating it yields CASVPVVGGTEAFF.